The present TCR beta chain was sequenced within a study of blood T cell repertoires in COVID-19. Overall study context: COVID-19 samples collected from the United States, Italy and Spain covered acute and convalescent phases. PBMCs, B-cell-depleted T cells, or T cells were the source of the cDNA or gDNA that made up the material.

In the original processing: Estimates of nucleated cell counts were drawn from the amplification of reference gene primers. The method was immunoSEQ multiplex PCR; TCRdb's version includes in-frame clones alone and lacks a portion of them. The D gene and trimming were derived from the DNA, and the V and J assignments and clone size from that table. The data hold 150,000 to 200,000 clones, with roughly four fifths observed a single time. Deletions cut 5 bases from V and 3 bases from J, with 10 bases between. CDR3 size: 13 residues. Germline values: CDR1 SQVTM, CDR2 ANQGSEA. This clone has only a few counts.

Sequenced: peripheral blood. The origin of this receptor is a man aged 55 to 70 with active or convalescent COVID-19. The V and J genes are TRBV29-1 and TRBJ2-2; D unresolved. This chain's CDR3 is CSVSPRYTGELFF. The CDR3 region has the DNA TGCAGCGTTTCCCCCCGGTACACCGGGGAGCTGTTTTTT.